This T cell receptor beta chain was documented in a study of shared clonotypes between healthy human individuals. Methods used by the authors: Because ImmunoSEQ provided only junction sequences with no quality scores, the filtering differed. Data came from immunoSEQ multiplex PCR; TCRdb stores just in-frame clones and leaves some out. Clone size and V and J calls were adopted from that table, with D and trimming inferred from the DNA. Of about 2.2 million clones listed, about 92% are singletons. Naivety among CD8 cells was defined by CD45RO negativity and positive CCR7 selection, thereby excluding terminally differentiated effector memory CD45RA+ cells. Study-wide findings and caveats: The small donor group covered limited genetic and exposure diversity. Naive CD4 clonotypes were shared across a handful of donors at 4% to 5%.

A remark on this clone: Its antigen is not identified.

CDR3 length: 16 amino acids. The germline CDR1 and CDR2 sequences are MGHRA and YSYEKL. Trimming removed 4 bases from V and 1 base from J; junction bases left unmatched: 8. The chain couples TRBV4-1 to TRBJ2-7; 9 bases are a match to TRBD2. This sequence was found in a man aged 18 to 29 in good health. Some clones in this sample may be carry-over from other donors' samples. The sequencing sample was made of naive CD8+ T cells from PBMCs. CDR3 coding DNA: TGCGCCAGCAGCCCGGCGCCTAGCGGGATGTCCTACGAGCAGTACTTC. Translating it yields CASSPAPSGMSYEQYF.